One TCR beta chain is described in this entry. The repertoire was sequenced with immunoSEQ multiplex PCR; TCRdb's copy has only in-frame clones and lacks some. The table includes more than 2 million clones, nearly 97% detected once. The data stem from a study of shared clonotypes between healthy human individuals. Germline V gives CDR1 SGHRS, CDR2 YFSETQ. The CDR3 spans 16 residues. V shed 1 base, J shed 4 bases, and the junction held 7 bases outside the gene matches. Sequencing used naive CD4+ T cells sorted from blood. Subset in this sample: CD45RA+ positively selected. J is TRBJ2-3 and V is TRBV5-1; 9 nucleotides align to TRBD2. The sequence was obtained from a man between 18 and 29 years old in good health. DNA for the CDR3: TGCGCCAGCAGCTTGTCGACTAGCGGTGGGGCAGATACGCAGTATTTT. Protein product: CASSLSTSGGADTQYF.